The 25 T cell receptor beta chains listed next were all sequenced from one sample in a study of T-cell reconstitution after alpha-beta-depleted transplantation in children. Construction of the TCRbeta library involved unique molecular identifiers. TCRdb re-analysed the PCR reads in MiXCR, keeping a single row per CDR3 protein. The table includes 300,000 to 400,000 distinct CDR3 sequences, 15% to 20% detected once. This sample comprised PBMCs, mostly from graft donor cells, obtained 360 days after TCRalphabeta/CD19-depleted stem cell transplant. The receptors stem from a male patient aged 2-10 years who had a stem cell transplant for acute lymphoblastic leukemia, so the T cells may come from the graft donor.

This clonotype was counted only a few times. This sequence joins TRBV29-1 and TRBJ2-7, with 8 bases matching TRBD2. The CDR3 has 12 residues. Germline CDR1 is SQVTM and CDR2 is ANQGSEA. The ends lost 4 bases at V and 6 bases at J; junction bases unmatched: 5. CDR3 bases: TGCAGCGTTGCCGGGACTAGGGCCGAGCAGTACTTC. Translated, it gives CSVAGTRAEQYF.

This clonotype was found a few times. CDR3 loop: CASSPRWLAGGAWNEQFF. DNA of the CDR3: TGTGCCAGCTCACCACGTTGGTTAGCGGGAGGGGCGTGGAATGAGCAGTTCTTC. This chain uses TRBV18 with TRBJ2-1, with 11 positions matching TRBD2. The CDR3 runs 18 residues. The V and J ends lost 1 base and 7 bases, in that order; junction bases with no gene match: 12. CDR1 and CDR2 (germline): KGHSH, LQKENI.

This clonotype was recorded a few times. J is TRBJ1-5 and V is TRBV15; unclear D gene. Trimming removed 5 bases at V and 5 bases at J, with 10 bases between. Germline loops: CDR1 LNHNV, CDR2 YYDKDF (reference sequence). This CDR3 is built from 13 residues. The CDR3 nucleotides are TGTGCCACCAGCCCTACCCCGTATCAGCCCCAGCATTTT. Translating gives CATSPTPYQPQHF.

By its share, this clonotype is medium-sized. The rearrangement joins TRBV24-1 to TRBJ2-5; TRBD2 matches at 11 bases. V lost 7 bases and J lost 3; bases outside the gene matches: 0. Per the germline V gene, CDR1 is KGHDR and CDR2 is SFDVKD. The CDR3 is made up of 13 amino acids. CDR3: CATRLAGEETQYF. CDR3 sequence (DNA): TGTGCCACCAGACTAGCGGGAGAAGAGACCCAGTACTTC.

The chain employs TRBV10-3 and TRBJ2-7; 10 nucleotides match TRBD2. Germline V gives CDR1 ENHRY, CDR2 SYGVKD. The CDR3 spans 14 residues. V was pared by 5 bases and J by 4 bases, with 5 bases of the junction left unmatched. The CDR3 reads CAISTSGRAYEQYF. The CDR3 region has the DNA TGTGCCATCAGTACAAGCGGGAGGGCATACGAGCAGTACTTC.

The CDR3: CASSLTGFGSYEQYF. The CDR3 coding sequence is TGCGCCAGCAGCTTGACAGGGTTTGGGTCCTACGAGCAGTACTTC. The chain combines TRBV5-1 with TRBJ2-7, with a possible D match to TRBD1 (6 bases). V lost 1 base, J lost 1 base, and 12 bases lay in between. Germline CDR1 is SGHRS and CDR2 is YFSETQ. This CDR3 region has 15 residues.

This clonotype appeared many times. This chain connects TRBV20-1 to TRBJ2-5; perhaps D is TRBD1 or TRBD2 (6 bases each). There are 14 residues in the CDR3. Per germline, CDR1 DFQATT and CDR2 SNEGSKA (reference sequence). V was shortened by 5 bases and J by 4 bases, with 17 bases between the two germline ends. The CDR3: CSALPIGGRETQYF. The DNA for the CDR3 is TGCAGTGCTCTACCTATAGGGGGGAGAGAGACCCAGTACTTC.

The V and J genes are TRBV7-8 and TRBJ1-2; 9 bases are shared with TRBD1. V shed 5 bases and J 1 base; nucleotides not matched to a gene: 5. Germline CDR1 reads SGHVS; CDR2 reads FQNEAQ. The CDR3 runs 15 residues. The CDR3 sequence is CASSPGQGRNYGYTF. DNA for the CDR3: TGTGCCAGCAGCCCGGGACAGGGACGTAACTATGGCTACACCTTC. The variable domain in full, with the rest retrieved from reference TRBV7-8 and TRBJ1-2, is GAGVSQSPRYKVAKRGQDVALRCDPISGHVSLFWYQQALGQGPEFLTYFQNEAQLDKSGLPSDRFFAERPEGSVSTLKIQRTQQEDSAVYLCASSPGQGRNYGYTFGSGTRLTVV.

V usage is TRBV4-1 and J usage is TRBJ2-5, with 7 positions matching TRBD1. CDR1 MGHRA and CDR2 YSYEKL come from the germline V gene. This CDR3 spans 15 amino acids. V shed 5 bases, J shed 2 bases, and the junction held 8 bases outside the gene matches. The CDR3 DNA follows: TGCGCCAGCAGCATTAACAGGGGTGGGCAAGAGACCCAGTACTTC. Translation gives CASSINRGGQETQYF.

This clonotype appeared many times. The CDR3 DNA reads as TGCGCCAGCAGCTCCCTGACTCTAGATGAGCAGTTCTTC. This encodes CASSSLTLDEQFF. The chain employs TRBV5-1 and TRBJ2-1; D remains ambiguous. Germline CDR1 reads SGHRS; CDR2 reads YFSETQ. Trimming left V 3 bases short and J 8 bases short, with 12 bases between. The CDR3 is made up of 13 amino acids.

This chain uses TRBV7-3 with TRBJ2-1; a weak D match, TRBD1 (6 bases). The V end lost 5 bases, the J end lost 6 bases, and 17 bases lay between the germline ends. Germline CDR1 is SGHTA and CDR2 is FQGTGA. This CDR3 is built from 15 residues. This CDR3 is CASSGPGQIPNEQFF. DNA of the CDR3: TGTGCCAGCAGCGGCCCAGGACAGATTCCCAATGAGCAGTTCTTC.

J is TRBJ2-3 and V is TRBV5-4; 10 nucleotides agree with TRBD1. The CDR3 spans 15 residues. CDR1 is SGHNT and CDR2 is YYREEE in the germline V gene (reference sequence). After removal of 6 bases from V and 4 bases from J, the junction contained 8 bases not matched to a gene. CDR3 protein: CASTVPGTGADTQYF. As DNA, the CDR3 is TGTGCCAGCACCGTTCCCGGGACAGGGGCAGATACGCAGTATTTT.

This chain uses TRBV6-2 or TRBV6-3 with TRBJ2-2, with TRBD2 matching 8 bases. Germline values: CDR1 MNHEY, CDR2 SVGEGT. The CDR3 runs to 18 residues. The J segment lost 6 bases and the V segment lost 7 bases, leaving 19 bases of the junction unmatched. The CDR3 coding sequence is TGTGCCAGCACCAGTTTGGGCCTACTAGGCGGGAGGCCCGGGGAGCTGTTTTTT. Protein product: CASTSLGLLGGRPGELFF.

In this sample, this clonotype turned up a few times. V is TRBV3-1 and J is TRBJ2-1; no definite D call. Germline values: CDR1 LGHDT, CDR2 YNNKEL (reference sequence). The CDR3 covers 14 residues. Trimming pared 1 base from V and 4 bases from J, leaving 8 bases between. The CDR3 sequence: CASSQVFGYNEQFF. DNA of the CDR3: TGTGCCAGCAGCCAAGTTTTCGGGTACAATGAGCAGTTCTTC.

V and J are TRBV9 and TRBJ2-2, with D unclear. CDR1 and CDR2 (germline): SGDLS, YYNGEE. This CDR3 has 13 residues. V was pared by 5 bases and J by 4 bases, with 9 bases between. The CDR3 protein is CASSRDSTGELFF. The CDR3 DNA follows: TGTGCCAGCAGTCGCGACTCCACCGGGGAGCTGTTTTTT.

This clonotype was seen many times. This chain uses TRBV24-1 with TRBJ2-7; perhaps TRBD2 as D (5 bases). V was trimmed by 1 base and J by 7 bases, leaving 7 bases between them. There are 12 residues in the CDR3. CDR1 and CDR2 (germline): KGHDR, SFDVKD. The CDR3 is CATSDFRGEQYF. CDR3 bases: TGTGCCACCAGTGATTTCCGGGGAGAGCAGTACTTC.

This clonotype was counted a few times. The chain recombines TRBV5-1 with TRBJ1-6; D may be TRBD1 (5 bases). The V gene lost 0 bases and the J gene lost 7 bases, with 11 bases spanning the gap. Germline V gives CDR1 SGHRS, CDR2 YFSETQ. This CDR3 has 15 amino acids. Written as DNA, the CDR3 is TGCGCCAGCAGCTTGGACCCAGGGCAGAATTCACCCCTCCACTTT. Residues: CASSLDPGQNSPLHF. Using reference TRBV5-1 and TRBJ1-6 for the parts outside the CDR3, the full variable domain is KAGVTQTPRYLIKTRGQQVTLSCSPISGHRSVSWYQQTPGQGLQFLFEYFSETQRNKGNFPGRFSGRQFSNSRSEMNVSTLELGDSALYLCASSLDPGQNSPLHFGNGTRLTVT.

The CDR3 region is CASRGQGFEQYF. CDR3 coding DNA: TGTGCCAGCAGGGGACAGGGGTTCGAGCAGTACTTC. This chain uses TRBV12-3 or TRBV12-4 with TRBJ2-7; 10 bases are shared with TRBD1. The CDR3 is made up of 12 amino acids. After removal of 6 bases from V and 6 bases from J, the junction contained 2 bases not matched to a gene.

This clonotype was recorded at least ten times. One end of the junction does not line up with germline, which may come from a read error. CDR3 in amino acids: CRSMPGDWRDRVTDTQYF. The DNA for the CDR3 is TGCCGCTCTATGCCCGGAGATTGGCGGGACAGGGTCACAGATACGCAGTATTTT. The chain has TRBV7-7 and TRBJ2-3, with 9 bases aligning to TRBD1. Germline V gene data show CDR1 as SSHAT and CDR2 as FNYEAQ (reference sequence). This CDR3 is built from 18 residues.

The chain recombines TRBV4-3 with TRBJ2-4, with 7 bases aligning to TRBD1. From germline, CDR1 is LGHNA and CDR2 YSLEER. The length of the CDR3 is 16 residues. The trim removed 0 bases at V and 6 bases at J, leaving 8 bases unmatched. The DNA of the CDR3 is TGCGCCAGCAGCCAAGAAGGGACAGCCCCCTTAAACATTCAGTACTTC. It yields the protein CASSQEGTAPLNIQYF.

The table lists this clonotype with a few counts. The rearrangement uses TRBV5-5 and TRBJ2-2; weak D call: TRBD2 (5 bases). This CDR3 spans 18 amino acids. CDR1 is SGHKS, CDR2 YYEKEE, per germline (reference sequence). Trimming removed 1 base at V and 0 bases at J, with 16 bases between. CDR3 region: CASSLYWTDPANTGELFF. In DNA form, the CDR3 reads TGTGCCAGCAGCTTGTATTGGACTGACCCAGCGAACACCGGGGAGCTGTTTTTT.

This clonotype came up a few times. This chain links TRBV6-5 with TRBJ1-2; D possibly corresponds to TRBD1 (5 bases). CDR3 size: 14 residues. V shed 4 bases and J shed 4 bases, with 13 bases lying between them. Germline V lookup: CDR1 MNHEY, CDR2 SVGAGI. Here the CDR3 reads CASSLSGPSYGYTF. Written as DNA, the CDR3 is TGTGCCAGCAGTTTGTCGGGACCGAGCTATGGCTACACCTTC.

V is TRBV5-8 and J is TRBJ2-7, with unresolved D. CDR1 SGHTS and CDR2 YDEGEE come from the germline V gene. The CDR3 runs 14 residues. V was pared by 2 bases and J by 1 base, with 10 bases between. The CDR3 reads CASSFESRSYEQYF. DNA of the CDR3: TGTGCCAGCAGCTTCGAGAGTCGGTCCTACGAGCAGTACTTC.

This chain uses TRBV28 with TRBJ2-5; 9 bases are shared with TRBD1. Germline-derived CDR1 and CDR2 are MDHEN and SYDVKM. The trim removed 5 bases at V and 2 bases at J, leaving 9 bases unmatched. The CDR3 has 16 residues. The CDR3 DNA is TGTGCCAGCAGTATCCCCGGGACAGGGACACAAGAGACCCAGTACTTC. This codes for CASSIPGTGTQETQYF.

The chain is built from TRBV7-3 and TRBJ2-7, with D maybe TRBD2 (6 bases). CDR1 and CDR2 (germline): SGHTA, FQGTGA. V was clipped by 3 bases and J by 9 bases, with 15 bases between them. The CDR3 sequence is 13 residues long. This CDR3 reads CASSLGLGVRQYF. In nucleotides, the CDR3 is TGTGCCAGCAGCTTGGGACTGGGGGTGAGGCAGTACTTC.